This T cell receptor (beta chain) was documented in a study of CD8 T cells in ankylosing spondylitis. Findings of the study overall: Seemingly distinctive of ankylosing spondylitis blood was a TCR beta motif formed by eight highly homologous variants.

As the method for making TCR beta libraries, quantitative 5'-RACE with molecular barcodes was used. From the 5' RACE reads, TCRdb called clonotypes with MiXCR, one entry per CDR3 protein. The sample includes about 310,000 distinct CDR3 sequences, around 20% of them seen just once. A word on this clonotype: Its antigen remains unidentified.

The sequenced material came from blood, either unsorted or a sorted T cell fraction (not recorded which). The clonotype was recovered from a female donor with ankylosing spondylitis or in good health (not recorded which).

CDR3 amino acids: CASIPGLETYNEQFF. Written as DNA, the CDR3 is TGCGCCAGCATCCCGGGACTAGAAACCTACAATGAGCAGTTCTTC. V is TRBV5-1 and J is TRBJ2-1; 8 nucleotides align to TRBD2. CDR3 length: 15 residues. In germline, CDR1 is SGHRS, CDR2 YFSETQ. V was clipped by 6 bases and J by 2 bases; unmatched bases: 7.